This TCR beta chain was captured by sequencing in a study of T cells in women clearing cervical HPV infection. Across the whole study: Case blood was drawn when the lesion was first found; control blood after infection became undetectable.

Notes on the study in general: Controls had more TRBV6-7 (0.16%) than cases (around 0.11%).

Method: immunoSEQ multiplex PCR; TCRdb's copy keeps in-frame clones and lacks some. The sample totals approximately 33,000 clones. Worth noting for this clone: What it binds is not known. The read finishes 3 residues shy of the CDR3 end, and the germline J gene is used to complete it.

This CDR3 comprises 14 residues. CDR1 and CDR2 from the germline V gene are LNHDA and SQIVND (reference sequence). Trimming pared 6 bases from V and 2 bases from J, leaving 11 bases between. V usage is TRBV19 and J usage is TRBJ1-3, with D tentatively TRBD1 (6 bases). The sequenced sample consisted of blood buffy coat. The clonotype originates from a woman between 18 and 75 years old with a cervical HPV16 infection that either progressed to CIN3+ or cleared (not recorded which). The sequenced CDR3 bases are TGTGCCAGTAGCAACCAGGGGACTGGAAACACC. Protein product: CASSNQGTGNT. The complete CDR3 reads CASSNQGTGNTIYF.